This is a list of T cell receptor beta chains from one sample in a study of cytomegalovirus exposure and HLA in healthy donors. Profiled with immunoSEQ multiplex PCR; TCRdb holds only in-frame clones, not every one. The sample includes some 120,000 clones, 75% to 90% of them seen just once. The material sequenced was PBMCs. Source of these receptors: a man younger than 40 in good health and CMV-seronegative. Both conserved end residues are part of each CDR3. D genes are given only for firm matches. Clone size is shown for a subset of rows, as once, few, many or a class of expanded clone.

clone size: -
D gene: -
J gene: TRBJ2-3
V gene: TRBV10-1
CDR3 DNA: TGCGCCAGCAGTGTCACAGCGGGTAATACGCAGTATTTT
CDR3 protein: CASSVTAGNTQYF

clone size: -
D gene: -
J gene: TRBJ2-5
V gene: TRBV7-4
CDR3 DNA: TGTGCCAGCAGCTTAGCGGGTGGGGGCTTTAGTACCCAGTACTTC
CDR3 protein: CASSLAGGGFSTQYF

clone size: few
D gene: TRBD2
J gene: TRBJ2-7
V gene: TRBV6-1
CDR3 DNA: TGTGCCAGCAGTGAACTAGCGGAATCCTACGAGCAGTACTTC
CDR3 protein: CASSELAESYEQYF

clone size: -
D gene: -
J gene: TRBJ2-7
V gene: TRBV7-2
CDR3 DNA: TGTGCCAGCAGCTTAGCGTTCGTTAGCGCGACCGTTTCCAACCCATACGAGCAGTACTTC
CDR3 protein: CASSLAFVSATVSNPYEQYF

clone size: -
D gene: -
J gene: TRBJ2-7
V gene: TRBV7-2
CDR3 DNA: TGTGCCAGCAGCTTAATTCCAGGGGAAGGTTTGTACTTC
CDR3 protein: CASSLIPGEGLYF

clone size: -
D gene: TRBD1
J gene: TRBJ1-5
V gene: TRBV7-9
CDR3 DNA: TGTGCCAGCAGCTTAGCTGGGACAGGTTATAGCAATCAGCCCCAGCATTTT
CDR3 protein: CASSLAGTGYSNQPQHF

clone size: -
D gene: TRBD2
J gene: TRBJ2-7
V gene: TRBV27
CDR3 DNA: TGTGCCAGCAGTTTATCAGCTAGCGGGAGTTACGAGCAGTACTTC
CDR3 protein: CASSLSASGSYEQYF

clone size: -
D gene: TRBD1
J gene: TRBJ1-2
V gene: TRBV6-8
CDR3 DNA: TGTGCCAGCAGTTACGGGACAGGGGGATTCTATGGCTACACCTTC
CDR3 protein: CASSYGTGGFYGYTF

clone size: few
D gene: -
J gene: TRBJ2-7
V gene: TRBV27
CDR3 DNA: TGTGCCAGCTCCCGGGCTAGCCTTCCTGCTTTCTACGAGCAGTACTTC
CDR3 protein: CASSRASLPAFYEQYF

clone size: -
D gene: -
J gene: TRBJ1-6
V gene: TRBV6-5
CDR3 DNA: TGTGCCAGCAGCCGGGACTTCTCCGCGAATTCACCCCTCCACTTT
CDR3 protein: CASSRDFSANSPLHF

clone size: -
D gene: -
J gene: TRBJ2-7
V gene: TRBV13
CDR3 DNA: TGTGCCAGCAGCTTAGGGGGGGCACGCCTCACCTACGAGCAGTACTTC
CDR3 protein: CASSLGGARLTYEQYF

clone size: -
D gene: TRBD1
J gene: TRBJ2-5
V gene: TRBV15
CDR3 DNA: TGTGCCACCAGCAGAGATCCCCAGGGGGCTGGGAAGACCCAGTACTTC
CDR3 protein: CATSRDPQGAGKTQYF

clone size: once
D gene: TRBD2
J gene: TRBJ2-3
V gene: TRBV27
CDR3 DNA: TGTGCCAGCAACTCCGGGACTAGCGGGAGTTATGGCACAGATACGCAGTATTTT
CDR3 protein: CASNSGTSGSYGTDTQYF

clone size: -
D gene: TRBD2
J gene: TRBJ2-5
V gene: TRBV27
CDR3 DNA: TGTGCCAGCAGTCGTAGCCCGGGACTAGCGGGGCAAGAGACCCAGTACTTC
CDR3 protein: CASSRSPGLAGQETQYF

clone size: -
D gene: -
J gene: TRBJ2-3
V gene: TRBV7-2
CDR3 DNA: TGTGCCAGCAGCTTAGACGCGGGGGATACGCAGTATTTT
CDR3 protein: CASSLDAGDTQYF

clone size: -
D gene: TRBD1
J gene: TRBJ1-5
V gene: TRBV18
CDR3 DNA: TGTGCCAGCTCACCATATACCGGGACAGGGAAAAGCAATCAGCCCCAGCATTTT
CDR3 protein: CASSPYTGTGKSNQPQHF

clone size: -
D gene: -
J gene: TRBJ2-7
V gene: TRBV14
CDR3 DNA: TGTGCCAGCAGCCAAGGCAGGTACGAGCAGTACTTC
CDR3 protein: CASSQGRYEQYF

clone size: -
D gene: TRBD2
J gene: TRBJ2-7
V gene: TRBV27
CDR3 DNA: TGTGCCAGCAGGGCCCCCTTAGCGGGATCCTCCGAGCAGTACTTC
CDR3 protein: CASRAPLAGSSEQYF

clone size: -
D gene: TRBD1
J gene: TRBJ2-7
V gene: TRBV25-1
CDR3 DNA: TGTGCCAGCAGTGAATTTCGGGACAGACCCTACGAGCAGTACTTC
CDR3 protein: CASSEFRDRPYEQYF

clone size: once
D gene: -
J gene: TRBJ2-7
V gene: TRBV25-1
CDR3 DNA: TGTGCCAGCAGTGAAAGCTCGGTGCGGGGACGGGACTACGAGCAGTACTTC
CDR3 protein: CASSESSVRGRDYEQYF

clone size: -
D gene: -
J gene: TRBJ2-5
V gene: TRBV5-1
CDR3 DNA: TGCGCCAGCAGCTTGGCCTTTGTGGGAGGACAAGAGACCCAGTACTTC
CDR3 protein: CASSLAFVGGQETQYF

clone size: -
D gene: -
J gene: TRBJ2-1
V gene: TRBV19
CDR3 DNA: TGTGCCAGTAGTAGTAGGGACTTATACAATGAGCAGTTCTTC
CDR3 protein: CASSSRDLYNEQFF

clone size: -
D gene: -
J gene: TRBJ1-4
V gene: TRBV5-1
CDR3 DNA: TGCGCCAGCAGCTTGTTGGGAGCAACTAATGAAAAACTGTTTTTT
CDR3 protein: CASSLLGATNEKLFF

clone size: -
D gene: TRBD1
J gene: TRBJ1-2
V gene: TRBV15
CDR3 DNA: TGTGCCACCAGCAGAGACCGGACAGGGGGCGGCTACACCTTC
CDR3 protein: CATSRDRTGGGYTF

clone size: few
D gene: TRBD1
J gene: TRBJ2-1
V gene: TRBV11-2
CDR3 DNA: TGTGCCAGCAGCTACGAACCTCAGGGGGCGCGTGAGCAGTTCTTC
CDR3 protein: CASSYEPQGAREQFF

clone size: -
D gene: TRBD1
J gene: TRBJ1-2
V gene: TRBV29-1
CDR3 DNA: TGCAGCGTTGAAAGGCCAGGGGGCTATGGCTACACCTTC
CDR3 protein: CSVERPGGYGYTF

clone size: -
D gene: -
J gene: TRBJ1-2
V gene: TRBV7-9
CDR3 DNA: TGTGCCAGCAGCTTAGGGACAGACTCTAACTATGGCTACACCTTC
CDR3 protein: CASSLGTDSNYGYTF

clone size: -
D gene: TRBD2
J gene: TRBJ2-2
V gene: TRBV15
CDR3 DNA: TGTGCCACCAGCAGGGCCCCCGGGACTAGCGGGAGGGGTTTAACCGGGGAGCTGTTTTTT
CDR3 protein: CATSRAPGTSGRGLTGELFF

clone size: -
D gene: TRBD2
J gene: TRBJ2-7
V gene: TRBV9
CDR3 DNA: TGTGCCAGCAGCGTAGCGGGAGGGAGCGACGAGCAGTACTTC
CDR3 protein: CASSVAGGSDEQYF

clone size: -
D gene: -
J gene: TRBJ1-3
V gene: TRBV28
CDR3 DNA: TGTGCCAGCAGTACCGCGACTAGCTCTGGAAACACCATATATTTT
CDR3 protein: CASSTATSSGNTIYF

clone size: few
D gene: -
J gene: TRBJ1-4
V gene: TRBV19
CDR3 DNA: TGTGCCAGTAGTTCCTACAGGGAAAGAGGGGAAAAACTGTTTTTT
CDR3 protein: CASSSYRERGEKLFF

clone size: -
D gene: -
J gene: TRBJ1-5
V gene: TRBV28
CDR3 DNA: TGTGCCAGCAGTTCCACAGATAATAGCAATCAGCCCCAGCATTTT
CDR3 protein: CASSSTDNSNQPQHF

clone size: -
D gene: -
J gene: TRBJ2-7
V gene: TRBV7-9
CDR3 DNA: TGTGCCAGCAGCTCAGGCTTGGTTTACGAGCAGTACTTC
CDR3 protein: CASSSGLVYEQYF

clone size: -
D gene: -
J gene: TRBJ1-1
V gene: TRBV6-6
CDR3 DNA: TGTGCCAGCAGTTACTCGATCGGGGGTTATGACACTGAAGCTTTCTTT
CDR3 protein: CASSYSIGGYDTEAFF

clone size: -
D gene: -
J gene: TRBJ2-2
V gene: TRBV30
CDR3 DNA: TGTGCCGGGTTGGGGGGGCTTGGCACCGGGGAGCTGTTTTTT
CDR3 protein: CAGLGGLGTGELFF

clone size: once
D gene: -
J gene: TRBJ1-3
V gene: TRBV30
CDR3 DNA: TGTGCCTGGAGTGTTCGAGGGAGCTCTGGAAACACCATATATTTT
CDR3 protein: CAWSVRGSSGNTIYF

clone size: -
D gene: -
J gene: TRBJ2-7
V gene: TRBV6-5
CDR3 DNA: TGTGCTTCCGCGAGGACGGGAGTGTCGGACGAGCAGTACTTC
CDR3 protein: CASARTGVSDEQYF

clone size: -
D gene: -
J gene: TRBJ2-1
V gene: TRBV6-4
CDR3 DNA: TGTGCCAGCAGTGACTCGGGGCCCGCCGATGAGCAGTTCTTC
CDR3 protein: CASSDSGPADEQFF

clone size: -
D gene: TRBD1
J gene: TRBJ2-5
V gene: TRBV7-7
CDR3 DNA: TGTGCTAGCAGCGGGACAGGGGATGAGACCCAGTACTTC
CDR3 protein: CASSGTGDETQYF

clone size: -
D gene: TRBD1
J gene: TRBJ2-1
V gene: TRBV5-1
CDR3 DNA: TGCGCCAGCGGGGAACAGGGGGCGTCCTACAATGAGCAGTTCTTC
CDR3 protein: CASGEQGASYNEQFF

clone size: -
D gene: TRBD1
J gene: TRBJ2-2
V gene: TRBV29-1
CDR3 DNA: TGCAGCGCTCCCGGGACAGCCTATGAGAACACCGGGGAGCTGTTTTTT
CDR3 protein: CSAPGTAYENTGELFF

clone size: -
D gene: TRBD1
J gene: TRBJ2-5
V gene: TRBV10-3
CDR3 DNA: TGTGCCATCAGGGGGACAGGGATGGAGACCCAGTACTTC
CDR3 protein: CAIRGTGMETQYF

clone size: -
D gene: TRBD1
J gene: TRBJ2-7
V gene: TRBV6-5
CDR3 DNA: TGTGCCAGCAGTTACCTTGGGCCTGGACAGGGCTACGAGCAGTACTTC
CDR3 protein: CASSYLGPGQGYEQYF